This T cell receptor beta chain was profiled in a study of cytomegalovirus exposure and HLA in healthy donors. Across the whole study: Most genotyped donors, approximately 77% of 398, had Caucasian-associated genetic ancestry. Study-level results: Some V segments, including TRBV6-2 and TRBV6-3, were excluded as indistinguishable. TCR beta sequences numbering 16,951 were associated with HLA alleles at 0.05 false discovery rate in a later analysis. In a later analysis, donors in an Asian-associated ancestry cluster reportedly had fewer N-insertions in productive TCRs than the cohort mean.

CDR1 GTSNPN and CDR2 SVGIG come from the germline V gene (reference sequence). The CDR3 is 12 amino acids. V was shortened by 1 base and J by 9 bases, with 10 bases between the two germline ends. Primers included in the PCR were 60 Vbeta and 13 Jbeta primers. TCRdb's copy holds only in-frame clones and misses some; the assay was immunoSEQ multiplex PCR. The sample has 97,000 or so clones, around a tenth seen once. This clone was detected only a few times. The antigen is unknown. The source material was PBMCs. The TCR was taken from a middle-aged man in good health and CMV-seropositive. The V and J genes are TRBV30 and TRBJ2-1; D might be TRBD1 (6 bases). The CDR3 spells CAWSDRDSEQFF. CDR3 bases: TGTGCCTGGAGTGACAGGGATTCTGAGCAGTTCTTC.